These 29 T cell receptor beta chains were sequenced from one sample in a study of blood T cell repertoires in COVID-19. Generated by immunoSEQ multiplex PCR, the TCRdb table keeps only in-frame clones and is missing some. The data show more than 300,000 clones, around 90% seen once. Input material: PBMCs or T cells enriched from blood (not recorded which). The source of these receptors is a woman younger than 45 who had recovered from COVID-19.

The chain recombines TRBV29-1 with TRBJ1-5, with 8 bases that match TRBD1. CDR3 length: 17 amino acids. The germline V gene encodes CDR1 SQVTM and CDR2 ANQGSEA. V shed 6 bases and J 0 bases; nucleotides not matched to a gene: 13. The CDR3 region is CSVKDKGGQDSNQPQHF. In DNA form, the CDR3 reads TGCAGCGTGAAAGATAAAGGGGGACAGGATAGCAATCAGCCCCAGCATTTT.

The CDR3 here is CASSLGSGTYEQYF. DNA for the CDR3: TGTGCCAGCAGCTTGGGGAGCGGTACCTACGAGCAGTACTTC. The V and J genes are TRBV5-4 and TRBJ2-7, with D possibly TRBD2 on 5 matching bases. The CDR3 consists of 14 residues. The germline V gene encodes CDR1 SGHNT and CDR2 YYREEE (reference sequence). Trimming removed 0 bases from V and 2 bases from J, with 9 bases in between.

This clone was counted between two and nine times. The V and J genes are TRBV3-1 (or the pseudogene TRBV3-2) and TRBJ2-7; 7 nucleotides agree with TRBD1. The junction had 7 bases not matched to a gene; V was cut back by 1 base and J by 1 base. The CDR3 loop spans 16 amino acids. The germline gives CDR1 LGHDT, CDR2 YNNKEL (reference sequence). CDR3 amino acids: CASSQVGGSGSYEQYF. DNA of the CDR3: TGTGCCAGCAGCCAAGTAGGGGGCTCGGGTTCCTACGAGCAGTACTTC.

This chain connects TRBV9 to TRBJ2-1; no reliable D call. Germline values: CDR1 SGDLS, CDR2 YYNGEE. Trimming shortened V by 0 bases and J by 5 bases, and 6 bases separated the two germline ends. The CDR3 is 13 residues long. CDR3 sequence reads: CASSVALDNEQFF. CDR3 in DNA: TGTGCCAGCAGCGTAGCGCTAGACAATGAGCAGTTCTTC.

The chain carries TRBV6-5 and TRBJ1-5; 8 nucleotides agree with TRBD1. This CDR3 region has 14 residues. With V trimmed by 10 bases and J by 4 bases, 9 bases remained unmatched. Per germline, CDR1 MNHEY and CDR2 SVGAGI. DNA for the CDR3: TGTGCCACCGAGAGGACAGGGTGGAATCAGCCCCAGCATTTT. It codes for CATERTGWNQPQHF.

CDR3 coding DNA: TGTGCCAGCAGCCGGGACAGGGGAAGTGACGGGCTGTTTTTT. Its translation: CASSRDRGSDGLFF. This rearrangement joins TRBV6-2 or TRBV6-3 to TRBJ1-4, with 10 bases lining up with TRBD1. Germline CDR1 MNHEY, CDR2 SVGEGT. CDR3 length equals 14 residues. Trimming cost V 6 bases and J 14 bases; bases outside gene matches: 12.

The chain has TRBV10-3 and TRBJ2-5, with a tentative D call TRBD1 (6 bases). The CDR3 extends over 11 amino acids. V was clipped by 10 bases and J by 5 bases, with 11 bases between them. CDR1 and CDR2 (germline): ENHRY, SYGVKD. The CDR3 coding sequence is TGTGCCACCCAGAGGGGGGAGACCCAGTACTTC. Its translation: CATQRGETQYF.

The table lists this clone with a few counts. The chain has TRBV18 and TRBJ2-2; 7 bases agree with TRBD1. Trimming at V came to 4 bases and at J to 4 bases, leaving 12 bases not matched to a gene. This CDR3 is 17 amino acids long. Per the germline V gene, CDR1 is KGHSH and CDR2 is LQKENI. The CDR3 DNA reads TGTGCCAGCTCACAACTGCCGAGGGGACAGTCCACCGGGGAGCTGTTTTTT. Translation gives CASSQLPRGQSTGELFF.

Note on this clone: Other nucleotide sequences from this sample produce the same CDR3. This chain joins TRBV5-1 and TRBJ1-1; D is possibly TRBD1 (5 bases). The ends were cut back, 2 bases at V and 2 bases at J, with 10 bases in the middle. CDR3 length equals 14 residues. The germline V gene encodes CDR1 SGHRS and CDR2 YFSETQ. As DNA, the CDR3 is TGCGCCAGCAGCTTAAGGGGCGGCAACACTGAAGCTTTCTTT. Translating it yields CASSLRGGNTEAFF.

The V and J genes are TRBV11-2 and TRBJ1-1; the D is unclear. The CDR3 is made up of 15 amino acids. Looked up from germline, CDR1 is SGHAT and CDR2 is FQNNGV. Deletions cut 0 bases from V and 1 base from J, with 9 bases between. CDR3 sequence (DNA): TGTGCCAGCAGCTTAGATTTCGGGTGGAACACTGAAGCTTTCTTT. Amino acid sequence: CASSLDFGWNTEAFF. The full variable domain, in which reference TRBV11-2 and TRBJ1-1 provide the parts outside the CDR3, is EAGVAQSPRYKIIEKRQSVAFWCNPISGHATLYWYQQILGQGPKLLIQFQNNGVVDDSQLPKDRFSAERLKGVDSTLKIQPAKLEDSAVYLCASSLDFGWNTEAFFGQGTRLTVV.

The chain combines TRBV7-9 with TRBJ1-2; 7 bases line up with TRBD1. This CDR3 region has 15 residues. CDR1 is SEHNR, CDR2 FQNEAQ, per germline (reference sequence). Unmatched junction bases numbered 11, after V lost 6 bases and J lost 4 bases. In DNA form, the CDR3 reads TGTGCCAGCAGTATACGACAGGGAGCGACCTATGGCTACACCTTC. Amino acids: CASSIRQGATYGYTF.

This CDR3 is CASSVAPDRGRNTIYF. The CDR3 DNA is TGTGCCAGCAGCGTAGCCCCGGACAGGGGAAGAAACACCATATATTTT. J is TRBJ1-3 and V is TRBV9, with 9 nucleotides matching TRBD1. This CDR3 has 16 residues. Per germline, CDR1 SGDLS and CDR2 YYNGEE. Trimming removed 0 bases from V and 5 bases from J; junction bases left unmatched: 6.

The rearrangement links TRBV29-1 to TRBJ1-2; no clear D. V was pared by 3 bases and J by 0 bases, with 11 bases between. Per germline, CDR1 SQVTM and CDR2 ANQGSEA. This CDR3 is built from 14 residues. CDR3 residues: CSVEDSRPNYGYTF. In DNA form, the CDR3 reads TGCAGCGTTGAGGACTCCAGACCTAACTATGGCTACACCTTC.

CDR3 coding DNA: TGTGCCAGCAGGACAGGACAGGGCGTCATGAACACTGAAGCTTTCTTT. As protein: CASRTGQGVMNTEAFF. The chain links TRBV27 to TRBJ1-1; 8 bases are shared with TRBD1. J lost 0 bases, V lost 6 bases, and 9 bases had no gene match. CDR3 length: 16 residues. Looked up from germline, CDR1 is MNHEY and CDR2 is SMNVEV (reference sequence).

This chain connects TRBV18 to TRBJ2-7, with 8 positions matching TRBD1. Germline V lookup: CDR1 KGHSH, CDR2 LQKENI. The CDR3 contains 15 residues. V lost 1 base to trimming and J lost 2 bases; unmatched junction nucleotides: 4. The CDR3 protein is CASSPLDRATYEQYF. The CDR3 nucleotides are TGTGCCAGCTCACCACTGGACAGGGCCACCTACGAGCAGTACTTC.

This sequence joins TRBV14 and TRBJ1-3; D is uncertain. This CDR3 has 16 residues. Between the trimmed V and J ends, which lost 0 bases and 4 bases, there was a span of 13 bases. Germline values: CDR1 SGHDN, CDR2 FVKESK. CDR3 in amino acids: CASSQEAWPKGNTIYF. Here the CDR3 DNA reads TGTGCCAGCAGCCAAGAGGCCTGGCCCAAGGGAAACACCATATATTTT.

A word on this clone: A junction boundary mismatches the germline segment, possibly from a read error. CDR3 amino acids: CASSEVRIQDTQYF. DNA of the CDR3: TGCGCCAGCAGCGAAGTCAGGATCCAAGACACCCAGTACTTC. The chain is built from TRBV5-1 and TRBJ2-5, with D hard to call. Germline loops: CDR1 SGHRS, CDR2 YFSETQ. The CDR3 spans 14 residues.

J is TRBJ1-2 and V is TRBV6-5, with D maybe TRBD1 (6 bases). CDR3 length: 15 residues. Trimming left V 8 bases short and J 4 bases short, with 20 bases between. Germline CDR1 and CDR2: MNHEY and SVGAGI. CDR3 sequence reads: CASRVGRGPTYGYTF. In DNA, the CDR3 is TGTGCCAGCCGGGTCGGCAGGGGCCCGACCTATGGCTACACCTTC.

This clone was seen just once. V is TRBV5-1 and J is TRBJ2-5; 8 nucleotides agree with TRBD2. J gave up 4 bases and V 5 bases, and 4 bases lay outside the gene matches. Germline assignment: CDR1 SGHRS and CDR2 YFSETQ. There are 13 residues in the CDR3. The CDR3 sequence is CASRGLGTETQYF. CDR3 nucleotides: TGCGCCAGCAGGGGACTAGGTACAGAGACCCAGTACTTC.

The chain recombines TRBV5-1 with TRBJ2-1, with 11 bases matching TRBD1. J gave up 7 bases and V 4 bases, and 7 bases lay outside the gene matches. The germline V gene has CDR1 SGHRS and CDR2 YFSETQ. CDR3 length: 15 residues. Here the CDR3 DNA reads TGCGCCAGCAGCACAGCCGGGACAGGGGGTAATGAGCAGTTCTTC. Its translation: CASSTAGTGGNEQFF. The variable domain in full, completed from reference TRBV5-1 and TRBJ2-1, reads KAGVTQTPRYLIKTRGQQVTLSCSPISGHRSVSWYQQTPGQGLQFLFEYFSETQRNKGNFPGRFSGRQFSNSRSEMNVSTLELGDSALYLCASSTAGTGGNEQFFGPGTRLTVL.

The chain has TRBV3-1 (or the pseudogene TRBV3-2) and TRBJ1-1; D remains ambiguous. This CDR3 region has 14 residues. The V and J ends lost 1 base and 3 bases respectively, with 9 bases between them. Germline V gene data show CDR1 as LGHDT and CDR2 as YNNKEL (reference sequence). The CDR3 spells CASSQVFRDTEAFF. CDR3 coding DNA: TGTGCCAGCAGCCAAGTATTTCGGGACACTGAAGCTTTCTTT.

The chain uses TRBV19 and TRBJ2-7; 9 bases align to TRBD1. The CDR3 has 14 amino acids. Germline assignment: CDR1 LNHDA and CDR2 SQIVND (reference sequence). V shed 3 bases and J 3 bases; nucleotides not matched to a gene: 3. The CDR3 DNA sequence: TGTGCCAGTAGTATGGGACAGGGATACTACGAGCAGTACTTC. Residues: CASSMGQGYYEQYF.

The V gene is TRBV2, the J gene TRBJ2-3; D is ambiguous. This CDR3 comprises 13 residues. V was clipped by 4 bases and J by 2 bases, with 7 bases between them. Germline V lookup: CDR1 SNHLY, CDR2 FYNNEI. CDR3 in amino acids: CASSGASTDTQYF. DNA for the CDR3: TGTGCCAGCAGTGGGGCCTCCACAGATACGCAGTATTTT. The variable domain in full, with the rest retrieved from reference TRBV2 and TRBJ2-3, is EPEVTQTPSHQVTQMGQEVILRCVPISNHLYFYWYRQILGQKVEFLVSFYNNEISEKSEIFDDQFSVERPDGSNFTLKIRSTKLEDSAMYFCASSGASTDTQYFGPGTRLTVL.

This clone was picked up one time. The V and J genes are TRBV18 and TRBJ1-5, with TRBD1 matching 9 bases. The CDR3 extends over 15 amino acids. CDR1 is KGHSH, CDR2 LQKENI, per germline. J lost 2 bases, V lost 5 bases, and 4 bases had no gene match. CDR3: CASSTTGGGNQPQHF. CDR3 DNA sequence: TGTGCCAGCTCAACGACAGGGGGTGGCAATCAGCCCCAGCATTTT.

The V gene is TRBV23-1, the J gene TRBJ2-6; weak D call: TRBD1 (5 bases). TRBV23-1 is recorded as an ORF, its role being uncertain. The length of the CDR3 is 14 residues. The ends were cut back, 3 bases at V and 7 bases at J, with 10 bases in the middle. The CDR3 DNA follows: TGCGCCAGCAGTCATAGGGGTCGAGCCAACGTCCTGACTTTC. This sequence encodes CASSHRGRANVLTF.

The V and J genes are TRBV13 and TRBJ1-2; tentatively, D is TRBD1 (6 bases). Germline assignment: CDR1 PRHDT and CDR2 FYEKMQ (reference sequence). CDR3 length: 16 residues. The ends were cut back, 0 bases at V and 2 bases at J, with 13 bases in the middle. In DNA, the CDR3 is TGTGCCAGCAGCTTAGGCTCCAGGGGACCAAACTATGGCTACACCTTC. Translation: CASSLGSRGPNYGYTF.

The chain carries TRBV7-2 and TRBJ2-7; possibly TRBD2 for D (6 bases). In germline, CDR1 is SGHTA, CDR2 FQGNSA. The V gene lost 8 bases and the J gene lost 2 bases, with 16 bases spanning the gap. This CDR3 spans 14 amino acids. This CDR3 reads CASGKVGGAYEQYF. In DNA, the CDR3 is TGTGCCAGCGGGAAGGTCGGCGGGGCCTACGAGCAGTACTTC.

CDR3 loop: CASSQDIPYGYTF. Here the CDR3 DNA reads TGTGCCAGCAGTCAGGACATACCTTATGGCTACACCTTC. The chain recombines TRBV12-3 or TRBV12-4 with TRBJ1-2; tentative D call: TRBD1 (5 bases). V lost 5 bases and J lost 5, with 12 bases in between. The CDR3 spans 13 residues.

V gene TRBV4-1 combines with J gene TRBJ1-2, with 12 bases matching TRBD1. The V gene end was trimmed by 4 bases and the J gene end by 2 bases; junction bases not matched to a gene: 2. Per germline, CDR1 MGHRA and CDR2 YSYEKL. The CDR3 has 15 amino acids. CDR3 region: CASSPGTGGNYGYTF. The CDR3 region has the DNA TGCGCCAGCAGCCCCGGGACAGGGGGCAACTATGGCTACACCTTC.